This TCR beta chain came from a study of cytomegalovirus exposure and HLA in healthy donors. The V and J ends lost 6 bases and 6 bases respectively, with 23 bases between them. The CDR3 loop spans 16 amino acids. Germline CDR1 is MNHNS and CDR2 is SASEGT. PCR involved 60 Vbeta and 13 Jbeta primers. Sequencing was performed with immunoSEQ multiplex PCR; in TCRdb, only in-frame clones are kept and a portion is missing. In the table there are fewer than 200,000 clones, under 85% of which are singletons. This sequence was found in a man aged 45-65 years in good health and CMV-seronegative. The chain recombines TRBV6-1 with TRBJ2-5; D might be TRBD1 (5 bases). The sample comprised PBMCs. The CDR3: CASSEHLARVDQTQYF. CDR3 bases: TGTGCCAGCAGCGAACACCTGGCCAGGGTCGATCAGACCCAGTACTTC.